The source of this T cell receptor (beta chain) is a study of blood T cells in healthy people across ages. Study context: The template switching approach captured approximately one barcoded beta molecule for every two T cells.

V lost 5 bases to trimming and J lost 8 bases, with 19 bases between them. The CDR3 consists of 15 residues. Germline CDR1 and CDR2: MGHRA and YSYEKL. A J-beta primer mix and a sample-barcoded 5' primer were used in a second PCR of roughly 6 to 11 cycles. TCRdb analysed the 5' RACE reads with MiXCR anew, one entry per CDR3 protein. The repertoire holds 800,000 or so distinct CDR3 sequences, about 25% seen once, with roughly 3.5% in the top ten. General observations from the study: CMV infection status of these donors was not known.

In regard to this clonotype: Antigen specificity is unknown.

These data are also associated with another study on T cells of mothers and their children.

The chain carries TRBV4-1 and TRBJ2-1; a possible D gene is TRBD2 (6 bases). The sequencing sample was made of blood. The sequence came from a boy aged 5-17 years in good health. The CDR3 loop reads CASSERLVPSDEQFF. The DNA for the CDR3 is TGCGCCAGCAGCGAAAGACTAGTCCCAAGTGATGAGCAGTTCTTC.